A single sample is the source of the 18 T cell receptor beta chains below, sequenced in a study of blood T cells in healthy people across ages. A second PCR, run for about 7 to 11 cycles, used a sample-barcoded 5' primer plus a J-beta primer mix. MiXCR, run by TCRdb on the 5' RACE reads, gives a single entry per CDR3 protein. Of 1.6 million or so distinct CDR3 sequences in the sample, around 35% are singletons; the top ten hold about 10%. Material: blood. The source is a woman younger than 45 in good health.

In regard to this clonotype: A much larger clone is a single base away; this may be a read error. The chain carries TRBV28 and TRBJ2-5; D may match TRBD1 or TRBD2 (7 bases each). The CDR3 length is 14 residues. The V end lost 6 bases, the J end lost 10 bases, and 21 bases lay between the germline ends. The germline V gene has CDR1 MDHEN and CDR2 SYDVKM. The CDR3 protein is CASRQGTGRGVQYF. The CDR3 DNA follows: TGTGCCAGCAGACAGGGGACCGGACGGGGGGTCCAGTACTTC.

This clonotype was observed a few times. At one end the junction does not follow the germline gene, possibly because of a read error. The rearrangement joins TRBV9 to TRBJ2-1; 14 bases match TRBD2. There are 15 residues in the CDR3. Per the germline V gene, CDR1 is SGDLS and CDR2 is YYNGEE. The DNA for the CDR3 is TGTGCCTGCAGCGTGGGACTAGCGGGGGAAGATGAGCAGTTCTTC. Protein: CACSVGLAGEDEQFF.

As for this clonotype: This may stem from a read error, because a much larger clone lies one nucleotide away. This chain joins TRBV4-1 and TRBJ1-2; D possibly corresponds to TRBD1 (6 bases). The germline CDR1 and CDR2 sequences are MGHRA and YSYEKL. Trimming took off 1 base at V and 4 bases at J, with 13 bases between the two ends. CDR3 length: 15 residues. CDR3 nucleotides: TGCGCCAGCAGCCAAGGGGGGACAAAGAGCTATGGCTACACCTTC. Encoded protein: CASSQGGTKSYGYTF.

The gene calls are TRBV20-1 and TRBJ2-4; D is possibly TRBD1 (6 bases). The assigned J gene may be wrong: the sequence end matches TRBJ2-7 better. The CDR3 covers 14 residues. Germline V gene lookup returns CDR1 DFQATT and CDR2 SNEGSKA (reference sequence). CDR3 DNA sequence: TGCAGTGCTGGCTTATTTGCCAGGGACAACGAGCAGTACTTC. Its translation: CSAGLFARDNEQYF.

The chain employs TRBV10-2 and TRBJ2-5; 7 bases line up with TRBD1. The CDR3 has 14 amino acids. Germline loops: CDR1 WSHSY, CDR2 SAAADI. Trimming took 3 bases from V and 5 from J; bases not matched to a gene: 6. The CDR3 coding sequence is TGCGCCAGCAGTGAACAGGGGAGAGGGGAGACCCAGTACTTC. Translated: CASSEQGRGETQYF.

Notes on this clonotype: Compared with germline, one end of the junction differs, possibly owing to a read error. This chain connects TRBV29-1 to TRBJ2-3, with 9 bases fitting TRBD2. The CDR3 is made up of 13 amino acids. Germline CDR1 and CDR2: SQVTM and ANQGSEA. The CDR3 is CSVRGRAEDMQYF. The CDR3 DNA reads as TGCAGCGTTCGCGGGAGGGCCGAAGATATGCAGTATTTT.

This clonotype was observed a handful of times. The chain joins TRBV12-3 or TRBV12-4 to TRBJ2-5, with D possibly TRBD1 on 6 matching bases. Between the trimmed V and J ends, which lost 6 bases and 5 bases, there was a span of 16 bases. This CDR3 contains 14 residues. This CDR3 reads CASRASVRGETQYF. CDR3 nucleotides: TGTGCCAGCAGGGCCTCAGTGAGGGGGGAGACCCAGTACTTC.

The rearrangement uses TRBV5-1 and TRBJ2-1, with a possible D match to TRBD1 (5 bases). Germline V gene lookup returns CDR1 SGHRS and CDR2 YFSETQ. The CDR3 loop spans 14 amino acids. V was pared by 3 bases and J by 8 bases, with 15 bases between. In DNA form, the CDR3 reads TGCGCCAGCAGCTACCAACCAGGGATCGATGAGCAGTTCTTC. Its protein is CASSYQPGIDEQFF. The full variable domain, completed using reference TRBV5-1 and TRBJ2-1, is KAGVTQTPRYLIKTRGQQVTLSCSPISGHRSVSWYQQTPGQGLQFLFEYFSETQRNKGNFPGRFSGRQFSNSRSEMNVSTLELGDSALYLCASSYQPGIDEQFFGPGTRLTVL.

This clonotype occurred a few times. This rearrangement joins TRBV3-1 to TRBJ2-7; D is ambiguous. Germline assignment: CDR1 LGHDT and CDR2 YNNKEL (reference sequence). Trimming cost V 3 bases and J 7 bases, with 10 bases left between them. This CDR3 has 12 amino acids. CDR3 amino acids: CASSHLGREQYF. CDR3 sequence (DNA): TGTGCCAGCAGCCACCTAGGTCGGGAGCAGTACTTC.

A remark on this clonotype: One end of the junction fails to match germline, which may point to a read error. The chain couples TRBV5-1 to TRBJ2-3, with 12 bases matching TRBD2. Germline CDR1 and CDR2: SGHRS and YFSETQ. This CDR3 has 16 residues. The CDR3 reads CANSQILAGGADTQYF. Written as DNA, the CDR3 is TGCGCCAACAGCCAGATACTAGCGGGAGGCGCAGATACGCAGTATTTT. The whole variable domain, remainder taken from reference TRBV5-1 and TRBJ2-3, is KAGVTQTPRYLIKTRGQQVTLSCSPISGHRSVSWYQQTPGQGLQFLFEYFSETQRNKGNFPGRFSGRQFSNSRSEMNVSTLELGDSALYLCANSQILAGGADTQYFGPGTRLTVL.

The chain recombines TRBV20-1 with TRBJ2-5, with D possibly TRBD2 on 6 matching bases. V shed 4 bases and J shed 4 bases, with 13 bases lying between them. This CDR3 spans 13 amino acids. In germline, CDR1 is DFQATT, CDR2 SNEGSKA (reference sequence). The CDR3 sequence: CSAMSLARETQYF. The CDR3 DNA reads as TGCAGTGCTATGAGCCTAGCGAGAGAGACCCAGTACTTC.

This clonotype was recorded a few times. The chain has TRBV5-5 and TRBJ2-1; TRBD2 aligns across 9 bases. With 0 bases clipped from V and 0 bases from J, the junction kept 10 bases outside the gene matches. The CDR3 runs to 19 residues. Per germline, CDR1 SGHKS and CDR2 YYEKEE (reference sequence). The CDR3 DNA follows: TGTGCCAGCAGCTTGGCCTGGAGCGGGGGGCTGAGCTCCTACAATGAGCAGTTCTTC. Its protein is CASSLAWSGGLSSYNEQFF.

The V gene is TRBV6-6, the J gene TRBJ2-1, with no clear D. This CDR3 is built from 13 residues. Deletions cut 0 bases from V and 9 bases from J, with 9 bases between. CDR1 is MNHNY and CDR2 is SVGAGI in the germline V gene (reference sequence). The CDR3 nucleotides read TGTGCCAGCAGTTACTCACCCGGCGGTGAGCAGTTCTTC. This encodes CASSYSPGGEQFF.

The table lists this clonotype with a few counts. This chain uses TRBV12-3 or TRBV12-4 with TRBJ2-1, with a possible D match to TRBD2 (5 bases). The V end was cut by 6 bases, the J end by 7 bases, with 16 bases between. The CDR3 is 14 residues long. DNA of the CDR3: TGTGCCAGCAGCCCCTGGCTAGCTGAAAATGAGCAGTTCTTC. This gives the protein CASSPWLAENEQFF.

This clonotype was picked up a small number of times. CDR3 DNA sequence: TGTGCCAGCAGCCGGGACAGGGACGGCTATGGCTACACCTTC. It translates to CASSRDRDGYGYTF. The chain is built from TRBV6-1 and TRBJ1-2; 9 positions match TRBD1. The CDR3 covers 14 residues. CDR1 and CDR2 (germline): MNHNS, SASEGT. V shed 6 bases and J 4 bases; nucleotides not matched to a gene: 6.

Worth noting for this clonotype: The germline gene is not matched at one end of the junction; a read error may be the cause. This chain links TRBV2 with TRBJ2-4, with TRBD1 identical over 8 bases. The CDR3 spans 14 residues. Germline V gene lookup returns CDR1 SNHLY and CDR2 FYNNEI. The CDR3 protein is CASSRWTGRYEQNF. CDR3 sequence (DNA): TGTGCCAGCAGTAGATGGACAGGGAGATACGAGCAGAACTTC.

The chain uses TRBV2 and TRBJ2-3, with TRBD2 identical over 7 bases. With 3 bases clipped from V and 1 base from J, the junction kept 7 bases outside the gene matches. CDR3 length: 16 residues. Germline CDR1 reads SNHLY; CDR2 reads FYNNEI. The CDR3, as DNA: TGTGCCAGCAGTGAGTTAACGGGGGGAGGCACAGATACGCAGTATTTT. Its protein product is CASSELTGGGTDTQYF.

The rearrangement links TRBV4-2 to TRBJ2-7; 9 bases match TRBD2. CDR3 length: 16 amino acids. Germline values: CDR1 LGHNA, CDR2 YNFKEQ. V lost 2 bases to trimming and J lost 3 bases; unmatched junction nucleotides: 8. CDR3 nucleotides: TGTGCCAGCAGCCAACAAAAAGCGGGAGGCCTCTACGAGCAGTACTTC. Translated, it gives CASSQQKAGGLYEQYF.